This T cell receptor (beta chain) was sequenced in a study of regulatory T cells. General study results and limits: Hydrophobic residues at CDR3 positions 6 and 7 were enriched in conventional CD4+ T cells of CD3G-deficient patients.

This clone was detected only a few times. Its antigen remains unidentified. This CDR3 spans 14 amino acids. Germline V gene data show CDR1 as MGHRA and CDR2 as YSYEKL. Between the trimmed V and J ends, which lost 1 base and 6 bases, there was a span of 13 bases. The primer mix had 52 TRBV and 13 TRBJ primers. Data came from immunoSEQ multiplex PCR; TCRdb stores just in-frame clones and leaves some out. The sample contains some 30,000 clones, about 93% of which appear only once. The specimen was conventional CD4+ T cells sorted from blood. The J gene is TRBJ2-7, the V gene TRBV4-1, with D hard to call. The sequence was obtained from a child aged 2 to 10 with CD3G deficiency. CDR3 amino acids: CASSQGLWGGEQYF. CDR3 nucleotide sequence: TGCGCCAGCAGCCAAGGGCTCTGGGGTGGCGAGCAGTACTTC.